The clone carrying this T cell receptor beta chain was seen many times. The antigen is not known. The sample belongs to a study of metastatic and nonmetastatic thyroid tumors. In the study overall: The authors compared repertoires across blood and tumor or nodule tissue from malignant and benign thyroid patients.

As handled by the study authors: Variation in CDR3 across clinicopathological groups served as the basis for constructing a distant-metastasis classifier in papillary thyroid cancer. TCRdb called clones again from the PCR reads with MiXCR. TCRdb's processing, not the authors', yielded these V and J calls. The sample lists about 24,000 clones, around 20% occurring once. All patients were treatment-naive before thyroid surgery. The study's findings and limits: In both blood and tumor samples, TCR beta diversity was reported significantly higher for malignant than benign nodules.

The V gene's germline CDR1 is SQVTM and CDR2 ANQGSEA. The CDR3 has 13 amino acids. Between the trimmed V and J ends, which lost 2 bases and 4 bases, there was a span of 9 bases. This clonotype originated in a male donor with papillary thyroid cancer or a benign thyroid nodule (not recorded which). Some clones in this sample may be carry-over from other donors' samples. Sequencing was done on a sample of blood. The chain has TRBV29-1 and TRBJ2-1; D gene unclear. CDR3 coding DNA: TGCAGCGTTGAATTGCTACGATACAATGAGCAGTTCTTC. This gives the protein CSVELLRYNEQFF.